Listed below are T cell receptor beta chains from one sample, sequenced in a study of blood T cell repertoires in COVID-19. The table came from immunoSEQ multiplex PCR; TCRdb's copy has only in-frame clones and leaves some out. In the table there are roughly 110,000 clones, 70% to 90% of which are singletons. Input material: peripheral blood. These receptors originate from a man aged 50-59 years with active or convalescent COVID-19. Both conserved end residues are part of each CDR3.

TRBJ2-7,TRBV6-6,CASSLLGTDSYEQYF
TRBJ1-5,TRBV7-2,CASSLRTGGDQPQHF
TRBJ2-1,TRBV9,CASSLRTSPRGMEQFF
TRBJ1-4,TRBV19,CASSTQGSTNEKLFF
TRBJ2-2,TRBV28,CAVSRTYTNTGELFF
TRBJ2-7,TRBV3-1/TRBV3-2,CASSHGGEQYF
TRBJ1-1,TRBV27,CASSLKGQDRTEAFF
TRBJ2-7,TRBV7-2,CASSLLAGLGYEQYF
TRBJ1-2,TRBV19,CASREGAGSYGYTF
TRBJ1-1,TRBV19,CASRAVTTGPMNTEAFF
TRBJ1-2,TRBV30,CAWRRGQDYGYTF
TRBJ2-7,TRBV3-1/TRBV3-2,CASSQGGLASYEQYF
TRBJ2-1,TRBV19,CASSIPGRGANEQFF
TRBJ1-5,TRBV6-2/TRBV6-3,CASSSYRGKKGQPQHF
TRBJ1-2,TRBV9,CASSAGDSSGYTF
TRBJ2-5,TRBV7-9,CASSPRDRDAETQYF
TRBJ1-1,TRBV2,CASTTDRGTEAFF
TRBJ2-1,TRBV6-5,CASTPGGWHEQFF
TRBJ1-2,TRBV29-1,CSVLGQGINYGYTF
TRBJ1-6,TRBV25-1,CASTQTGPNSPLHF
TRBJ2-7,TRBV28,CATIPGLAREQYF
TRBJ2-7,TRBV6-5,CASSLRTVTYEQYF
TRBJ2-3,TRBV7-2,CASRTAVAVDTQYF
TRBJ2-7,TRBV11-2,CASSLGTGQSEQYF
TRBJ1-4,TRBV4-2,CASSQGSGGANRFEKLFF
TRBJ1-4,TRBV6-2/TRBV6-3,CASSPAGGQEKLFF
TRBJ2-7,TRBV5-6,CASSLGVSYEQYF
TRBJ1-6,TRBV28,CASSLNRGRSYNSPLHF
TRBJ1-1,TRBV6-5,CASSPDRGPYEAFF
TRBJ2-5,TRBV3-1/TRBV3-2,CASSLGTQQETQYF
TRBJ2-1,TRBV30,CAAGQTEDSYNEQFF
TRBJ2-7,TRBV4-3,CASSQFRTGRYEQYF
TRBJ2-7,TRBV10-1,CASSHRGAYEQYF
TRBJ2-5,TRBV7-2,CASSRGGRETQYF
TRBJ2-7,TRBV15,CATRDRNYYEQYF
TRBJ1-3,TRBV3-1/TRBV3-2,CASSQGNSINTIYF
TRBJ1-2,TRBV27,CASSLSAGVGYTF
TRBJ2-2,TRBV10-1,CASSEAPGLAGETGELFF
TRBJ1-6,TRBV12-3/TRBV12-4,CASGVRGPLHF
TRBJ1-5,TRBV6-6,CASSYKSGDSNQPQHF
TRBJ1-2,TRBV10-3,CAIRGQGGSNYGYTF
TRBJ2-4,TRBV15,CATSRDGVREDIQYF
TRBJ2-7,TRBV3-1/TRBV3-2,CASSQDLYEQYF
TRBJ1-1,TRBV27,CASSSYPNTEAFF
TRBJ2-1,TRBV5-1,CASRPGLAGDEQFF